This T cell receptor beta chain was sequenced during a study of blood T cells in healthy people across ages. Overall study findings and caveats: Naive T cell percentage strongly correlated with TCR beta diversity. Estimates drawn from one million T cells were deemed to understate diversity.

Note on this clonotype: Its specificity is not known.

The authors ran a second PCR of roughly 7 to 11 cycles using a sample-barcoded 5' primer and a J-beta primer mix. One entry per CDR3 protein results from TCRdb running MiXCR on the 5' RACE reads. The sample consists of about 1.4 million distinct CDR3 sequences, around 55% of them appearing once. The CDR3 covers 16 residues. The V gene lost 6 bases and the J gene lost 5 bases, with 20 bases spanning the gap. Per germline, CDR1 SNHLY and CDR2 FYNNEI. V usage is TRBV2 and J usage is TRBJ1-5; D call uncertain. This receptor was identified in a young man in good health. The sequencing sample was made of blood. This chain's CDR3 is CASRVLGREGHQPQHF. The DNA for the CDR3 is TGTGCCAGCAGGGTCCTGGGTAGGGAAGGACATCAGCCCCAGCATTTT.